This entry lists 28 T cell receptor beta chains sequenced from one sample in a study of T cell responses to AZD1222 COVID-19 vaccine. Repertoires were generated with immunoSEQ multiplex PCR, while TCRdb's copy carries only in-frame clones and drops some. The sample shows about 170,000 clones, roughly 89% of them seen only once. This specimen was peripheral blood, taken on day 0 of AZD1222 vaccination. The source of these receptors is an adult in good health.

CDR3 sequence: CASSYVHTGTSRTQYF. CDR3 sequence (DNA): TGTGCCAGCAGCTACGTCCATACCGGGACTTCGCGGACCCAGTACTTC. V and J are TRBV11-2 and TRBJ2-5; TRBD2 might be the D (6 bases). The germline gives CDR1 SGHAT, CDR2 FQNNGV. This CDR3 region has 16 residues. Trimming pared 4 bases from V and 7 bases from J, leaving 22 bases between.

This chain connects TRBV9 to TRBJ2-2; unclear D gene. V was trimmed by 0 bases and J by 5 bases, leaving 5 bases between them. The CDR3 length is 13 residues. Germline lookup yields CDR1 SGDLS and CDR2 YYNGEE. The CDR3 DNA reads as TGTGCCAGCAGCGTAGAAGGAACCGGGGAGCTGTTTTTT. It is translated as CASSVEGTGELFF.

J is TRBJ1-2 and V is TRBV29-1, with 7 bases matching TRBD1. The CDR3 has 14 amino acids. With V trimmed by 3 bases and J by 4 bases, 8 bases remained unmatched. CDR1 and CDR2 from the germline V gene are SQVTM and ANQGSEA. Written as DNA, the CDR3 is TGCAGCGTTGAGGGACAGCCTAATGCCTATGGCTACACCTTC. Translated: CSVEGQPNAYGYTF.

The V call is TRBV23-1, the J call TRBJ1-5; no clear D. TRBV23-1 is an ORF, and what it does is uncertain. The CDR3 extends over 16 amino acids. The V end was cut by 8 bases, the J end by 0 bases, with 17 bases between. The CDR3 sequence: CASRPLGFLSNQPQHF. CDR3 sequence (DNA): TGCGCCAGCCGCCCATTGGGCTTCCTTAGCAATCAGCCCCAGCATTTT.

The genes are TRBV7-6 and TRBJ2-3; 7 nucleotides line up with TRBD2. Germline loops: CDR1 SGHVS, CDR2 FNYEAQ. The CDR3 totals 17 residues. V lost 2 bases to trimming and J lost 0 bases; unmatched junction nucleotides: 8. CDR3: CASSLLASGSSTDTQYF. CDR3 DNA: TGTGCCAGCAGCTTATTGGCTAGCGGAAGTAGCACAGATACGCAGTATTTT. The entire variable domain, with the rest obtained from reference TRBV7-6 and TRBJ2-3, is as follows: GAGVSQSPRYKVTKRGQDVALRCDPISGHVSLYWYRQALGQGPEFLTYFNYEAQQDKSGLPNDRFSAERPEGSISTLTIQRTEQRDSAMYRCASSLLASGSSTDTQYFGPGTRLTVL.

The CDR3: CASREGTGELFF. The DNA of the CDR3 is TGCGCCAGCAGGGAGGGGACCGGGGAGCTGTTTTTT. V usage is TRBV10-1 and J usage is TRBJ2-2; TRBD2 is a possible D gene (6 bases). The V and J ends lost 6 bases and 5 bases respectively, with 7 bases between them. The V gene's germline CDR1 is WNHNN and CDR2 SYGVQD (reference sequence). The CDR3 runs to 12 residues.

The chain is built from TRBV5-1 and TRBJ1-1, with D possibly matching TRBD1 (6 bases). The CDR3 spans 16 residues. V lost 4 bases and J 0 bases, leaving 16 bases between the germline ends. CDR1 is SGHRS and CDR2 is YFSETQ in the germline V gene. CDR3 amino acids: CASSPRQELMNTEAFF. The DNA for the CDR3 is TGCGCCAGCAGCCCCAGACAGGAGCTGATGAACACTGAAGCTTTCTTT.

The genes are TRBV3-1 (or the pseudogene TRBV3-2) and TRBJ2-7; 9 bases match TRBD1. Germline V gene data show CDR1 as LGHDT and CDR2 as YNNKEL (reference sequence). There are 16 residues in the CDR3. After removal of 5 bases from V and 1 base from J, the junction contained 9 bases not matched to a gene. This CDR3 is CASSIRPGQGSYEQYF. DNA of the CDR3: TGTGCCAGCAGCATTCGACCGGGACAGGGATCCTACGAGCAGTACTTC.

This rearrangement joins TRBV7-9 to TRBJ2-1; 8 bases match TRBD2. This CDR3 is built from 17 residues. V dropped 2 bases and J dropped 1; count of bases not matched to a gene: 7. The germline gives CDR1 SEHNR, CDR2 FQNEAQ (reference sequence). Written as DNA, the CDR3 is TGTGCCAGCAGCTTAACGGCGGGAGGTCTGTCCTACAATGAGCAGTTCTTC. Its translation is CASSLTAGGLSYNEQFF.

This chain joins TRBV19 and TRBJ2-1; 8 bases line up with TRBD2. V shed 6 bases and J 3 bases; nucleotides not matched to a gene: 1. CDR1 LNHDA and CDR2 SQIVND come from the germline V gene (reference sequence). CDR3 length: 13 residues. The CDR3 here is CASRGLDYNEQFF. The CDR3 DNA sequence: TGTGCCAGTAGGGGACTAGACTACAATGAGCAGTTCTTC.

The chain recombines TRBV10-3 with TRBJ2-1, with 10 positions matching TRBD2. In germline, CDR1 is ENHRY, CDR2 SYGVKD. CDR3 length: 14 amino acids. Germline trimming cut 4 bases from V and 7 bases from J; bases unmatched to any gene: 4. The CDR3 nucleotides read TGTGCCATCAGTGCCGAACTAGCGGGAAATGAGCAGTTCTTC. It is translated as CAISAELAGNEQFF.

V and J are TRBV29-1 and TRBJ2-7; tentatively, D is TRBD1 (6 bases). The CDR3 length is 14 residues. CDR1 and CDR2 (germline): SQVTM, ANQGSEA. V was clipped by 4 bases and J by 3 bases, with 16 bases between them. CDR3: CSVGPEGDFYEQYF. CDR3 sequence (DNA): TGCAGCGTTGGGCCCGAGGGGGATTTCTACGAGCAGTACTTC.

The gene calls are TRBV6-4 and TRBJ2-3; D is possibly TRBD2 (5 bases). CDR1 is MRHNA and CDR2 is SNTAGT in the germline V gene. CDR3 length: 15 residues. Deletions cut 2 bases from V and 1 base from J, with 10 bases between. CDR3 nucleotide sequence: TGTGCCAGCAGTGACGGAGGACTTGGCACAGATACGCAGTATTTT. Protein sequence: CASSDGGLGTDTQYF.

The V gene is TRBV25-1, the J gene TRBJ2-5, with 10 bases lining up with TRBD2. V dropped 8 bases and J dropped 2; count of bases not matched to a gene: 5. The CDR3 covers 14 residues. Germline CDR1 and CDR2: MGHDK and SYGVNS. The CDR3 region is CASESTSGQETQYF. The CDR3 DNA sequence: TGTGCCAGCGAGTCGACTAGCGGGCAAGAGACCCAGTACTTC.

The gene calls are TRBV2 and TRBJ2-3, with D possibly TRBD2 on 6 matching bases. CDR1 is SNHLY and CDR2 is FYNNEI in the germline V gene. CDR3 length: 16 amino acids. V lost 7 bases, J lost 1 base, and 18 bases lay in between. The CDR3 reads CASTQGPPGGTDTQYF. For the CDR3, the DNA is TGTGCCAGCACCCAGGGTCCTCCGGGGGGCACAGATACGCAGTATTTT.

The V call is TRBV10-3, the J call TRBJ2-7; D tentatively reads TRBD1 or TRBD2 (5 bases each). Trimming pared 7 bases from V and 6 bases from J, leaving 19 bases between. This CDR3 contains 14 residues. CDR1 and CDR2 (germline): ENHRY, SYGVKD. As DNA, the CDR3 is TGTGCCATCAAGAGGGACGGAGCAGGGAGCGAGCAGTACTTC. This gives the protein CAIKRDGAGSEQYF.

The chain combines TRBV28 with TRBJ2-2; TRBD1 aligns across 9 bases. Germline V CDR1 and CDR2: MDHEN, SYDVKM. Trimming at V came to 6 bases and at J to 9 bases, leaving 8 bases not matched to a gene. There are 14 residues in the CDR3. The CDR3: CASSLTGGKRELFF. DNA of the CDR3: TGTGCCAGCAGCCTAACAGGGGGCAAAAGGGAGCTGTTTTTT.

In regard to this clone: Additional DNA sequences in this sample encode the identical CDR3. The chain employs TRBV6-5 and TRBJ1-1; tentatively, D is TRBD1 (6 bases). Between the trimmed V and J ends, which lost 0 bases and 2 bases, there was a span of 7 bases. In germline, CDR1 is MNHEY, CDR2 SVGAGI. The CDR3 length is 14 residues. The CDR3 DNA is TGTGCCAGCAGTTACTCACAGGGAAACACTGAAGCTTTCTTT. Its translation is CASSYSQGNTEAFF.

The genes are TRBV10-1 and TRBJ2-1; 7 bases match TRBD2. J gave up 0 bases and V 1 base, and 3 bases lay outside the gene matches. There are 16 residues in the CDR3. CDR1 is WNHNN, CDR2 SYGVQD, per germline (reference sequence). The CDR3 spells CASSEFRTSSYNEQFF. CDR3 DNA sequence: TGCGCCAGCAGTGAGTTTAGGACTAGCTCCTACAATGAGCAGTTCTTC.

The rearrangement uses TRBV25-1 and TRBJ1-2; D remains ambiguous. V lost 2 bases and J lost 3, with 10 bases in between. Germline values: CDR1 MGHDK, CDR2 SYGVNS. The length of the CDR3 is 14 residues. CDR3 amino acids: CASSEQRVDYGYTF. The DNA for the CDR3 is TGTGCCAGCAGTGAACAAAGGGTAGACTATGGCTACACCTTC.

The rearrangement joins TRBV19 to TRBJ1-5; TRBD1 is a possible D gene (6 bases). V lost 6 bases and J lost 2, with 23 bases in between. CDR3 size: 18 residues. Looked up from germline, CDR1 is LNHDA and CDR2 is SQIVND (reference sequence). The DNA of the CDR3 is TGTGCCAGTAGAAAAATACAGGGTTCCGGTTCGTGCAATCAGCCCCAGCATTTT. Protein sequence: CASRKIQGSGSCNQPQHF.

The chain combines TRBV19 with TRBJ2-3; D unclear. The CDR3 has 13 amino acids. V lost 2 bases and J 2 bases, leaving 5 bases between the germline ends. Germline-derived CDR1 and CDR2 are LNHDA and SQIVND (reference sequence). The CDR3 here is CASSIKTTDTQYF. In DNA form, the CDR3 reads TGTGCCAGTAGTATAAAAACCACAGATACGCAGTATTTT.

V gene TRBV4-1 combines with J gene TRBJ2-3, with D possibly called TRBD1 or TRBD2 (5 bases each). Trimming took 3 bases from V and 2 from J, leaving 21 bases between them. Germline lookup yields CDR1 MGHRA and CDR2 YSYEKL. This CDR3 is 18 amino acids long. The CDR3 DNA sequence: TGCGCCAGCAGCCACGAAACTGCCGGGACGGCCATCACAGATACGCAGTATTTT. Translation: CASSHETAGTAITDTQYF.

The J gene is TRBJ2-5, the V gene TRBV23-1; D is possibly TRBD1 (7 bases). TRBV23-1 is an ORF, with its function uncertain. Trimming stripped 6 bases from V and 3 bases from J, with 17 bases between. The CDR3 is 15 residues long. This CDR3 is CASRPWSGGKETQYF. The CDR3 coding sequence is TGCGCCAGCAGACCGTGGTCAGGGGGGAAAGAGACCCAGTACTTC.

CDR3 sequence: CASSVNMNTEAFF. Here the CDR3 DNA reads TGTGCCAGCAGCGTAAACATGAACACTGAAGCTTTCTTT. The V call is TRBV3-1 (or the pseudogene TRBV3-2), the J call TRBJ1-1, with unresolved D. The V end lost 5 bases, the J end lost 0 bases, and 7 bases lay between the germline ends. The CDR3 has 13 residues. CDR1 and CDR2 (germline): LGHDT, YNNKEL (reference sequence).

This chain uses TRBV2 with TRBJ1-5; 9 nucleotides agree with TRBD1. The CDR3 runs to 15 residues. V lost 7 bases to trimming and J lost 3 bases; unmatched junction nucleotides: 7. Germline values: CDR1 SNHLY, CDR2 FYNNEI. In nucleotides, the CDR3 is TGTGCCAGCATGGGGACAGGGACTTCCAATCAGCCCCAGCATTTT. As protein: CASMGTGTSNQPQHF.

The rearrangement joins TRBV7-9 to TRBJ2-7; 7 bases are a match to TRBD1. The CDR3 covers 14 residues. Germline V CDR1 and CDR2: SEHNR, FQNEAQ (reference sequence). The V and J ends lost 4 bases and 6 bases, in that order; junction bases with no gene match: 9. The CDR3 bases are TGTGCCAGCAGCTGGTCAGACAGGGCAGGCGAGCAGTACTTC. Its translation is CASSWSDRAGEQYF.

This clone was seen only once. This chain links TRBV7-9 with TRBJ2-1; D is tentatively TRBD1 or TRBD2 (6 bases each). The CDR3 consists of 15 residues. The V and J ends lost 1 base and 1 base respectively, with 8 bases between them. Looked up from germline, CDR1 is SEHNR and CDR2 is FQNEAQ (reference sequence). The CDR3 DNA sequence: TGTGCCAGCAGCTTAGTAGGGGGGTCCTACAATGAGCAGTTCTTC. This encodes CASSLVGGSYNEQFF.